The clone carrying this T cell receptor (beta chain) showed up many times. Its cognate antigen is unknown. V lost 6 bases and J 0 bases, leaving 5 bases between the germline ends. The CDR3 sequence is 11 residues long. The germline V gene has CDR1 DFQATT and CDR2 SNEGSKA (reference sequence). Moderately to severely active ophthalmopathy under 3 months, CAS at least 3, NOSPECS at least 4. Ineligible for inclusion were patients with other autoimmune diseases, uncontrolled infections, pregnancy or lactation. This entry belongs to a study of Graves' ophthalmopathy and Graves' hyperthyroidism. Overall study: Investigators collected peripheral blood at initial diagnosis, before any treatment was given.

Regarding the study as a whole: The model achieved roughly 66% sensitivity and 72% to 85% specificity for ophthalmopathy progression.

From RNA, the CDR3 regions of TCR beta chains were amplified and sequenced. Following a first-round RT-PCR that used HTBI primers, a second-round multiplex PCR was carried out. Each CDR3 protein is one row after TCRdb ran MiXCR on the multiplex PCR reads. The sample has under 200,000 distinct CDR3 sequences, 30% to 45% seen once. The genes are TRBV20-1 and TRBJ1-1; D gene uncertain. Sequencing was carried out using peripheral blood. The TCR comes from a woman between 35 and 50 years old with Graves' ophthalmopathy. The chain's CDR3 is CSALMNTEAFF. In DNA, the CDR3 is TGCAGTGCACTTATGAACACTGAAGCTTTCTTT.